What follows are 28 T cell receptor beta chains derived from one specimen sequenced in a study of spatial heterogeneity in lung cancer. In TCRdb, the 5' RACE reads were re-called with MiXCR into one record per CDR3 protein. The repertoire holds roughly 120,000 distinct CDR3 sequences, 12% seen once, with around 17% in the top ten. Time point in this sample: blood at routine non-recurrence follow-up after resection. Unsorted tumor, nontumor lung tissue or cryopreserved PBMC supplied the whole RNA. This sample comprised PBMCs, obtained at follow-up. The receptor source for this set is a male donor with early-stage non-small cell lung cancer.

This clonotype was detected only a few times. The V and J genes are TRBV5-1 and TRBJ2-7; weak D call: TRBD2 (5 bases). The ends were cut back, 3 bases at V and 6 bases at J, with 10 bases in the middle. The CDR3 has 12 amino acids. Per the germline V gene, CDR1 is SGHRS and CDR2 is YFSETQ. The CDR3 sequence is CASSSDGIEQYF. The DNA for the CDR3 is TGCGCCAGCAGCTCGGACGGGATCGAGCAGTACTTC.

The chain recombines TRBV10-3 with TRBJ1-6; D is perhaps TRBD1 (6 bases). CDR3 size: 14 residues. The V gene's germline CDR1 is ENHRY and CDR2 SYGVKD. The V and J ends lost 5 bases and 8 bases respectively, with 13 bases between them. Written as DNA, the CDR3 is TGTGCCATCAGTAAACAGGGCTCGGATTCACCCCTCCACTTT. It codes for CAISKQGSDSPLHF.

The V gene is TRBV20-1, the J gene TRBJ1-6; no reliable D call. V shed 0 bases and J shed 3 bases, with 6 bases lying between them. The germline V gene has CDR1 DFQATT and CDR2 SNEGSKA (reference sequence). The CDR3 runs to 14 residues. CDR3 DNA sequence: TGCAGTGCTAGAGACGGGAACTATAATTCACCCCTCCACTTT. Translation gives CSARDGNYNSPLHF.

This clonotype was counted between two and nine times. V is TRBV5-6 and J is TRBJ2-7, with D tentatively TRBD2 (5 bases). Germline lookup yields CDR1 SGHDT and CDR2 YYEEEE. This CDR3 region has 12 residues. Trimming left V 4 bases short and J 5 bases short, with 10 bases between. The CDR3 DNA is TGTGCCAGCAGCCCGGGGTCCGACGAGCAGTACTTC. This translates into CASSPGSDEQYF.

This clonotype was counted between two and nine times. The CDR3 DNA follows: TGTGCCAGCTCCGCGGACAGGCCGAGCTCCTATAATTCACCCCTCCACTTT. Translation gives CASSADRPSSYNSPLHF. V usage is TRBV18 and J usage is TRBJ1-6; 7 bases match TRBD1. Germline V CDR1 and CDR2: KGHSH, LQKENI. This CDR3 is built from 17 residues. With 6 bases clipped from V and 0 bases from J, the junction kept 8 bases outside the gene matches.

This clonotype has more than one count but fewer than ten. The V and J genes are TRBV9 and TRBJ2-1; 7 bases match TRBD2. The CDR3 consists of 17 residues. The junction had 14 bases not matched to a gene; V was cut back by 5 bases and J by 3 bases. Germline V CDR1 and CDR2: SGDLS, YYNGEE. CDR3: CASSLGTGTTFYNEQFF. In DNA form, the CDR3 reads TGTGCCAGCAGTTTAGGAACCGGGACTACCTTCTACAATGAGCAGTTCTTC.

In DNA, the CDR3 is TGTGCCAGCAGTACCAAGAATACGCAGTATTTT. Protein sequence: CASSTKNTQYF. This chain connects TRBV12-3 or TRBV12-4 to TRBJ2-3; D gene uncertain. CDR3 length equals 11 residues. Trimming left V 5 bases short and J 7 bases short, with 7 bases between.

The chain combines TRBV7-9 with TRBJ2-7; D might be TRBD1 (6 bases). CDR3 size: 15 residues. V shed 5 bases and J shed 2 bases, with 16 bases lying between them. Germline CDR1 and CDR2: SEHNR and FQNEAQ (reference sequence). CDR3 in DNA: TGTGCCAGCAGCCCGATCGGACAGCTAACCTACGAGCAGTACTTC. Its translation is CASSPIGQLTYEQYF.

This clonotype was observed many times. V and J are TRBV9 and TRBJ2-3; a weak D match, TRBD2 (7 bases). Per germline, CDR1 SGDLS and CDR2 YYNGEE. V was trimmed by 0 bases and J by 2 bases, leaving 13 bases between them. CDR3 length: 16 amino acids. The CDR3 loop reads CASSVAGGGSTDTQYF. CDR3 DNA: TGTGCCAGCAGCGTAGCTGGGGGGGGCTCCACAGATACGCAGTATTTT.

This clonotype turned up a few times. V is TRBV6-6 and J is TRBJ1-3, with 7 bases identical to TRBD1. The germline gives CDR1 MNHNY, CDR2 SVGAGI (reference sequence). V was pared by 2 bases and J by 1 base, with 5 bases of the junction left unmatched. There are 16 residues in the CDR3. CDR3 protein: CASSYDRVTSGNTIYF. The DNA for the CDR3 is TGTGCCAGCAGTTACGACAGGGTCACGTCTGGAAACACCATATATTTT.

This clonotype was seen only a few times. At one end, the junction sequence differs from germline, possibly due to a read error. The CDR3 sequence is CASNEPTGKADFNYGYTF. In DNA, the CDR3 is TGTGCCAGCAATGAACCCACAGGGAAGGCAGACTTTAACTATGGCTACACCTTC. J is TRBJ1-2 and V is TRBV2; D may be TRBD1 (6 bases). CDR1 is SNHLY and CDR2 is FYNNEI in the germline V gene. CDR3 length equals 18 residues.

This clonotype was detected a few times. This chain joins TRBV12-3 or TRBV12-4 and TRBJ1-1; tentatively, D is TRBD1 (5 bases). The CDR3 length is 14 residues. V gave up 1 base and J gave up 1 base, with 7 bases separating them. The DNA for the CDR3 is TGTGCCAGCAGTTTAGGGGGCGGGAACACTGAAGCTTTCTTT. Translating it yields CASSLGGGNTEAFF.

V usage is TRBV7-9 and J usage is TRBJ1-6, with D possibly matching TRBD1 (5 bases). V lost 3 bases, J lost 9 bases, and 6 bases lay in between. This CDR3 comprises 12 residues. In germline, CDR1 is SEHNR, CDR2 FQNEAQ (reference sequence). CDR3 in amino acids: CASSFQGSPLHF. The CDR3 coding sequence is TGTGCCAGCAGCTTCCAGGGTTCACCCCTCCACTTT.

This clonotype was observed a handful of times. J is TRBJ2-4 and V is TRBV9; D may be TRBD2 (6 bases). CDR1 is SGDLS and CDR2 is YYNGEE in the germline V gene. The ends were cut back, 4 bases at V and 0 bases at J, with 14 bases in the middle. The CDR3 loop spans 16 amino acids. CDR3 amino acids: CASSPGRQGAKNIQYF. The DNA for the CDR3 is TGTGCCAGCAGCCCAGGGAGGCAGGGAGCCAAAAACATTCAGTACTTC.

This clonotype was detected only a few times. The rearrangement links TRBV24-1 to TRBJ1-5; TRBD1 is a possible D gene (6 bases). V shed 3 bases and J shed 6 bases, with 17 bases lying between them. Germline assignment: CDR1 KGHDR and CDR2 SFDVKD. The CDR3 contains 16 residues. The CDR3: CATSDRGTPTGQPQHF. CDR3 coding DNA: TGTGCCACCAGTGATCGGGGGACACCGACGGGTCAGCCCCAGCATTTT.

This clonotype appeared many times. This rearrangement joins TRBV15 to TRBJ2-7; D gene uncertain. With 3 bases removed from V and 6 bases from J, the gap between germline ends came to 9 bases. CDR3 length: 12 amino acids. Per germline, CDR1 LNHNV and CDR2 YYDKDF (reference sequence). CDR3 DNA sequence: TGTGCCACCAGCAGGCGCCTTGGCGAGCAGTACTTC. Translation: CATSRRLGEQYF.

This clonotype has just a few counts. The J gene is TRBJ2-1, the V gene TRBV20-1; a possible D gene is TRBD2 (7 bases). The CDR3 is made up of 14 amino acids. Germline V gives CDR1 DFQATT, CDR2 SNEGSKA (reference sequence). With 5 bases removed from V and 8 bases from J, the gap between germline ends came to 19 bases. CDR3: CSAHREGSGDEQFF. In DNA form, the CDR3 reads TGCAGTGCTCACAGGGAGGGATCCGGCGATGAGCAGTTCTTC.

This clonotype was detected many times. The V call is TRBV20-1, the J call TRBJ1-6; 7 bases are shared with TRBD1. Germline CDR1 reads DFQATT; CDR2 reads SNEGSKA (reference sequence). V shed 7 bases and J 7 bases; nucleotides not matched to a gene: 13. The CDR3 is 15 residues long. The CDR3 nucleotides read TGCAGTGTCCCAGGGGGTGGGAATAGAAATTCACCCCTCCACTTT. Translation: CSVPGGGNRNSPLHF.

In regard to this clonotype: Given a much more abundant clone one base away, this may be a read error. V and J are TRBV14 and TRBJ2-7; D perhaps matches TRBD1 (5 bases). The CDR3 sequence is 14 residues long. From germline, CDR1 is SGHDN and CDR2 FVKESK. Trimming stripped 3 bases from V and 3 bases from J, with 12 bases between. CDR3 loop: CASSQTDIFYEQYF. Here the CDR3 DNA reads TGTGCCAGCAGCCAGACAGACATATTCTACGAGCAGTACTTC. Supplemented by reference TRBV14 and TRBJ2-7, the full variable domain reads EAGVTQFPSHSVIEKGQTVTLRCDPISGHDNLYWYRRVMGKEIKFLLHFVKESKQDESGMPNNRFLAERTGGTYSTLKVQPAELEDSGVYFCASSQTDIFYEQYFGPGTRLTVT.

This chain uses TRBV4-1 with TRBJ1-1; a weak D match, TRBD1 (6 bases). The CDR3 is made up of 15 amino acids. Trimming removed 5 bases at V and 2 bases at J, with 15 bases between. Germline values: CDR1 MGHRA, CDR2 YSYEKL. CDR3 sequence (DNA): TGCGCCAGCAGCTCCGACGGGGGCCTAAACACTGAAGCTTTCTTT. Protein: CASSSDGGLNTEAFF.

The CDR3 DNA reads as TGTGCCAGCTCAGCAGTCCCGCTTGGTGAGCAGTTCTTC. It specifies CASSAVPLGEQFF. The chain joins TRBV18 to TRBJ2-1; D not certain. V lost 5 bases and J 9 bases, leaving 14 bases between the germline ends. Germline lookup yields CDR1 KGHSH and CDR2 LQKENI. This CDR3 spans 13 amino acids.

The chain couples TRBV5-1 to TRBJ1-1; D uncertain. CDR1 and CDR2 (germline): SGHRS, YFSETQ. Trimming removed 5 bases at V and 0 bases at J, with 8 bases between. The CDR3 is made up of 13 amino acids. CDR3 sequence (DNA): TGCGCCAGCAGTGACTCAGTGAACACTGAAGCTTTCTTT. Encoded protein: CASSDSVNTEAFF.

V gene TRBV10-3 combines with J gene TRBJ2-1, with 11 bases that match TRBD2. V trimming: 11 bases; J trimming: 15 bases; junction bases outside the gene matches: 9. Germline V lookup: CDR1 ENHRY, CDR2 SYGVKD. The CDR3 sequence is 11 residues long. The CDR3 loop reads CASTSGGHLFF. The CDR3 bases are TGTGCCTCAACTAGCGGGGGCCACCTGTTCTTC.

This sequence joins TRBV4-1 and TRBJ2-1; 11 positions agree with TRBD1. From germline, CDR1 is MGHRA and CDR2 YSYEKL. With V trimmed by 1 base and J by 4 bases, 3 bases remained unmatched. The CDR3 is 16 residues long. CDR3 residues: CASSQVGTGGYNEQFF. The CDR3 DNA sequence: TGCGCCAGCAGCCAAGTCGGGACAGGGGGGTACAATGAGCAGTTCTTC.

The rearrangement joins TRBV6-5 to TRBJ1-1; possibly TRBD1 for D (6 bases). Germline assignment: CDR1 MNHEY and CDR2 SVGAGI. CDR3 length: 14 amino acids. The V end was cut by 3 bases, the J end by 6 bases, with 14 bases between. The CDR3 reads CASSYPDRTSEAFF. CDR3 nucleotides: TGTGCCAGCAGTTATCCCGACAGGACCTCTGAAGCTTTCTTT.

In this sample, this clonotype turned up a few times. This sequence joins TRBV12-3 or TRBV12-4 and TRBJ1-3; TRBD1 matches at 8 bases. The CDR3 is 20 residues long. V trimming: 6 bases; J trimming: 0 bases; junction bases outside the gene matches: 19. For the CDR3, the DNA is TGTGCCAGCAGCCCCATGGGGGCAGGGGGCCTCGGCTCCTCTGGAAACACCATATATTTT. This encodes CASSPMGAGGLGSSGNTIYF.

There are many counts of this clonotype. The rearrangement uses TRBV15 and TRBJ2-2; D not resolved. The length of the CDR3 is 13 residues. CDR1 and CDR2 from the germline V gene are LNHNV and YYDKDF (reference sequence). Trimming removed 0 bases from V and 8 bases from J, with 7 bases in between. DNA of the CDR3: TGTGCCACCAGCAGAGACTGGGGAGGGGAGCTGTTTTTT. Translated: CATSRDWGGELFF.

Many counts were recorded for this clonotype. The gene calls are TRBV6-2 or TRBV6-3 and TRBJ2-7; no clear D gene. This CDR3 spans 13 amino acids. Germline-derived CDR1 and CDR2 are MNHEY and SVGEGT. Deletions cut 1 base from V and 3 bases from J, with 7 bases between. The CDR3 coding sequence is TGTGCCAGCAGTTACTTTGGCAGCTACGAGCAGTACTTC. This codes for CASSYFGSYEQYF.